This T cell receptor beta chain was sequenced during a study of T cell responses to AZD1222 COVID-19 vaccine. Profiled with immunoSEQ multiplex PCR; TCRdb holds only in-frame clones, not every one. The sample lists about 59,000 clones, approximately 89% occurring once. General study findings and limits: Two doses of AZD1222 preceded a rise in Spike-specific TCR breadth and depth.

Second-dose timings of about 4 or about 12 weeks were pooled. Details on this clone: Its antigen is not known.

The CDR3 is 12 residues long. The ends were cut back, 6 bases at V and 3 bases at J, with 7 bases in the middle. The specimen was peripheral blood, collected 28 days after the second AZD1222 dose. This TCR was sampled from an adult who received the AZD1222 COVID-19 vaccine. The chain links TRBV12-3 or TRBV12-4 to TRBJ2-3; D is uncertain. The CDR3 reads CASSPRTDTQYF. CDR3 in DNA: TGTGCCAGCAGCCCGAGAACAGATACGCAGTATTTT.